These T cell receptor beta chains were read from a single sample in a study of T cell clonotyping in hematopoietic cell transplantation. Clones were read by immunoSEQ multiplex PCR, and TCRdb kept only the in-frame ones, dropping some. The sample has 15,000 to 20,000 clones, roughly 84% seen once; the top ten hold about 4%. The sample was PBMCs, taken 100 days after allogeneic stem cell transplant. These receptors all stem from a male patient between 60 and 69 years old who had an allogeneic stem cell transplant from a related donor, so the T cells may come from the graft donor. Some clones in this sample may be carry-over from other donors' samples. The CDR3 runs from the conserved cysteine through the conserved F or W. The order of the fields is V gene, clone size, J gene, D gene, CDR3 length, CDR3 DNA, CDR3 protein. D genes are given only for firm matches. Expanded clones get a size class; other rows say once, few or many, or leave the size out.

TRBV28	once	TRBJ2-7	NA	14	TGTGCCAGCAGTTATGGAGGTTCGAACTACGAGCAGTACTTC	CASSYGGSNYEQYF
TRBV27	once	TRBJ2-2	NA	12	TGTGCCAGCAGTTTATCGACCGGGGAGCTGTTTTTT	CASSLSTGELFF
TRBV6-5	NA	TRBJ2-3	TRBD2	15	TGTGCCACCGCGTCGGCGGGGGGGCGCACAGATACGCAGTATTTT	CATASAGGRTDTQYF
TRBV19	NA	TRBJ1-6	NA	14	TGTGCCAGTAGTATGGGTTCTTATAATTCACCCCTCCACTTT	CASSMGSYNSPLHF
TRBV20-1	NA	TRBJ2-7	NA	11	TGCAGTGCTAGAGATCAGCACGAGCGGTACTTC	CSARDQHERYF
TRBV19	NA	TRBJ1-2	NA	13	TGTGCCAGTAGTATCGGGATCGGCTATGGCTACACCTTC	CASSIGIGYGYTF
TRBV30	once	TRBJ1-3	NA	14	TGTGCCTGGAGTGTAGGTGGACAGAGGAACACCATATATTTT	CAWSVGGQRNTIYF
TRBV27	NA	TRBJ2-3	NA	13	TGTGCCAGCAGTCCAGGACTCTCGGGTACGCAGTATTTT	CASSPGLSGTQYF
TRBV4-3	NA	TRBJ1-2	NA	15	TGCGCCAGCAGCCAAGGGACGACCGGACATCAAGGCTACACCTTC	CASSQGTTGHQGYTF
TRBV5-1	NA	TRBJ1-2	TRBD1	15	TGCGCCAGCAGCCCATTTCGACAGGGGGAACCTGGCTACACCTTC	CASSPFRQGEPGYTF
TRBV28	NA	TRBJ1-2	NA	11	TGTGCCAGCACGGCCTCCTATGGCTACACCTTC	CASTASYGYTF
TRBV9	NA	TRBJ1-2	NA	12	TGTGCCAGCAGCTACGACAGAGATGGCTACACCTTC	CASSYDRDGYTF
TRBV27	NA	TRBJ2-7	TRBD1	14	TGTGCCAGCGGCACCGGGACAGGTTCCTACGAGCAGTACTTC	CASGTGTGSYEQYF
TRBV27	NA	TRBJ2-5	NA	15	TGTGCCAGCAGTGCCGGAGACAAAATCCAAGAGACCCAGTACTTC	CASSAGDKIQETQYF
TRBV19	NA	TRBJ2-1	TRBD2	15	TGTGCCAGTAGCCTCCCAGCGGGGGTCCCCAATGAGCAGTTCTTC	CASSLPAGVPNEQFF
TRBV5-1	NA	TRBJ1-2	NA	13	TGCGCCAGCAGCTTGGACAGGGACTATGGCTACACCTTC	CASSLDRDYGYTF
TRBV6-4	NA	TRBJ1-1	NA	13	TGTGCCAGCAGTGAGCGGGAGAACACTGAAGCTTTCTTT	CASSERENTEAFF
TRBV20-1	NA	TRBJ2-7	NA	11	TGCAGTGCTAGAGATGGTTACGAGCAGTACTTC	CSARDGYEQYF
TRBV30	NA	TRBJ1-1	TRBD1	13	TGTGCCTGGGACGGACAGGAGGGCACTGAAGCTTTCTTT	CAWDGQEGTEAFF
TRBV30	NA	TRBJ2-7	TRBD1	15	TGTGCCTGGAGTAAGGGGGGACAGGGGGCCTACGAGCAGTACTTC	CAWSKGGQGAYEQYF
TRBV19	NA	TRBJ2-7	NA	15	TGTGCCAGTAGTATCAGTGGGACGGATACCTACGAGCAGTACTTC	CASSISGTDTYEQYF
TRBV10-3	NA	TRBJ2-3	TRBD1	15	TGTGCCATCAGCCCGGGACAGGGAGGGACAGATACGCAGTATTTT	CAISPGQGGTDTQYF
TRBV2	NA	TRBJ2-2	NA	15	TGTGCCAGCAGGTCCGACCAGGGGAACACCGGGGAGCTGTTTTTT	CASRSDQGNTGELFF
TRBV5-4	NA	TRBJ2-7	NA	15	TGTGCCAGCAGCATAAGGGAGAGGAGGTATTACGAGCAGTACTTC	CASSIRERRYYEQYF
TRBV30	NA	TRBJ1-3	NA	19	TGTGCCATGGAGGCCCTGGGAGGATTAAACCCGATTCAAGGAAACACCATATATTTT	CAMEALGGLNPIQGNTIYF
TRBV9	NA	TRBJ2-3	NA	14	TGTGCCAGCAGCGGCACGGACATCGGAGATACGCAGTATTTT	CASSGTDIGDTQYF
TRBV5-1	NA	TRBJ2-2	TRBD2	12	TGCGCCAGCTGGGAGGGCACCGGGGAGCTGTTTTTT	CASWEGTGELFF
TRBV5-1	NA	TRBJ1-1	NA	14	TGCGCCAGCAGCGCCCAGACAGGGAACACTGAAGCTTTCTTT	CASSAQTGNTEAFF
TRBV27	NA	TRBJ1-4	NA	13	TGTGCCAGCAGTTTGGGGCCAGATGAAAAACTGTTTTTT	CASSLGPDEKLFF
TRBV4-1	NA	TRBJ2-7	NA	16	TGCGCCAGCAGCCAAGGCCGGGACTTCACATACTACGAGCAGTACTTC	CASSQGRDFTYYEQYF
TRBV11-3	NA	TRBJ2-4	NA	14	TGTGCCAGCAGCTTAGCGGGGACTAAAAACATTCAGTACTTC	CASSLAGTKNIQYF
TRBV13	NA	TRBJ2-1	TRBD2	15	TGTGCCAGCAGCTTATCCGCGGGAGGGAACAATGAGCAGTTCTTC	CASSLSAGGNNEQFF
TRBV7-9	NA	TRBJ1-4	NA	15	TGTGCCAGCAGCTCCGCAGGGACAACTAATGAAAAACTGTTTTTT	CASSSAGTTNEKLFF
TRBV10-3	NA	TRBJ1-1	NA	13	TGTGCCATCACTGGGGGGGAGAACACTGAAGCTTTCTTT	CAITGGENTEAFF
TRBV13	NA	TRBJ1-6	NA	13	TGTGCCAGCAGCCCAGGAAGGGCCAAGACCCTCCACTTT	CASSPGRAKTLHF
TRBV4-1	NA	TRBJ2-6	NA	18	TGCGCCAGCAGCCACATGGAAGAACCACAAAGTCGGGCCAACGTCCTGACTTTC	CASSHMEEPQSRANVLTF